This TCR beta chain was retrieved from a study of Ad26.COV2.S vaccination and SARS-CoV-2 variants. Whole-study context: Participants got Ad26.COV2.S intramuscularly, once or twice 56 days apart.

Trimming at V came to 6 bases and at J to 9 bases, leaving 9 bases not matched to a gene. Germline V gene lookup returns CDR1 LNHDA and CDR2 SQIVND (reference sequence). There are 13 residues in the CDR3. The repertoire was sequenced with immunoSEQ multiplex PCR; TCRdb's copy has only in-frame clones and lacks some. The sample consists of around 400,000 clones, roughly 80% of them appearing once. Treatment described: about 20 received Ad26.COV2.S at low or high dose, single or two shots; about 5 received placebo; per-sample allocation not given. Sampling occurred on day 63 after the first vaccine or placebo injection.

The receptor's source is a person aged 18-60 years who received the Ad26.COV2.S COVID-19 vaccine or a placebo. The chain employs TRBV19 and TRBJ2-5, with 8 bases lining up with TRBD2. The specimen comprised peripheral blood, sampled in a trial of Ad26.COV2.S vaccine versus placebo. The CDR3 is CASSSGLGSSQYF. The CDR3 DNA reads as TGTGCCAGTAGCTCGGGACTAGGGTCTTCCCAGTACTTC.